A single sample is the source of the 19 T cell receptor beta chains below, sequenced in a study of cytomegalovirus exposure and HLA in healthy donors. The PCR made use of 60 Vbeta and 13 Jbeta primers. Profiling relied on immunoSEQ multiplex PCR, and the TCRdb table lists in-frame clones only, not all of them. The sample shows about 200,000 clones, 80% to 85% of them seen only once. Sequences were obtained from PBMCs. Receptors were obtained from a woman aged 40 to 55 in good health and CMV-seronegative.

V is TRBV28 and J is TRBJ2-1, with 9 nucleotides matching TRBD2. V shed 8 bases and J 4 bases; nucleotides not matched to a gene: 6. Germline V lookup: CDR1 MDHEN, CDR2 SYDVKM. CDR3 length: 14 residues. CDR3 residues: CASDSGRPYNEQFF. DNA for the CDR3: TGTGCCAGCGATAGCGGGAGACCTTACAATGAGCAGTTCTTC.

The J gene is TRBJ2-5, the V gene TRBV6-5; TRBD1 agrees at 10 bases. Germline values: CDR1 MNHEY, CDR2 SVGAGI. CDR3 size: 16 residues. Unmatched junction bases numbered 9, after V lost 4 bases and J lost 4 bases. The CDR3 sequence is CASSSEGQGFGETQYF. CDR3 coding DNA: TGTGCCAGCAGTTCCGAGGGACAGGGGTTTGGAGAGACCCAGTACTTC.

The chain carries TRBV28 and TRBJ2-5; 13 bases align to TRBD2. With 6 bases clipped from V and 1 base from J, the junction kept 2 bases outside the gene matches. Germline CDR1 is MDHEN and CDR2 is SYDVKM. This CDR3 comprises 15 residues. Here the CDR3 DNA reads TGTGCCAGCAGGACTAGCGGGAGGTTCCAAGAGACCCAGTACTTC. It codes for CASRTSGRFQETQYF. The complete variable domain, with remaining parts taken from reference TRBV28 and TRBJ2-5, reads DVKVTQSSRYLVKRTGEKVFLECVQDMDHENMFWYRQDPGLGLRLIYFSYDVKMKEKGDIPEGYSVSREKKERFSLILESASTNQTSMYLCASRTSGRFQETQYFGPGTRLLVL.

The V and J genes are TRBV29-1 and TRBJ2-7; D possibly corresponds to TRBD2 (6 bases). The CDR3 contains 13 residues. CDR1 is SQVTM and CDR2 is ANQGSEA in the germline V gene. Trimming took 1 base from V and 1 from J, leaving 8 bases between them. CDR3: CSVEGGESYEQYF. The CDR3 DNA sequence: TGCAGCGTTGAAGGGGGGGAGTCCTACGAGCAGTACTTC.

The chain couples TRBV28 to TRBJ2-1, with D maybe TRBD2 (5 bases). The CDR3 is made up of 13 amino acids. The germline gives CDR1 MDHEN, CDR2 SYDVKM. The chain's CDR3 is CASWLRESNEQFF. The DNA for the CDR3 is TGTGCAAGTTGGCTCCGGGAAAGCAATGAGCAGTTCTTC.

The chain joins TRBV10-3 to TRBJ1-2; possible D gene TRBD1, 6 bases. V was pared by 4 bases and J by 4 bases, with 13 bases between. Germline CDR1 is ENHRY and CDR2 is SYGVKD. The CDR3 length is 14 residues. The CDR3: CAISVGGAVYGYTF. Written as DNA, the CDR3 is TGTGCCATCAGTGTGGGGGGGGCGGTCTATGGCTACACCTTC.

This clone was found a few times. This chain joins TRBV9 and TRBJ2-5; TRBD2 matches 7 bases. V lost 0 bases to trimming and J lost 5 bases; unmatched junction nucleotides: 7. CDR1 and CDR2 from the germline V gene are SGDLS and YYNGEE. The CDR3 is 15 amino acids. CDR3 loop: CASSVDSGGRETQYF. As DNA, the CDR3 is TGTGCCAGCAGCGTAGACTCGGGAGGACGGGAGACCCAGTACTTC.

The CDR3 loop is CASSTYRDNQPQHF. In DNA, the CDR3 is TGTGCCAGCTCAACCTACAGGGACAATCAGCCCCAGCATTTT. The chain couples TRBV18 to TRBJ1-5; perhaps TRBD1 as D (6 bases). Germline CDR1 reads KGHSH; CDR2 reads LQKENI. This CDR3 comprises 14 residues. Trimming took 5 bases from V and 3 from J, leaving 11 bases between them.

The V and J genes are TRBV9 and TRBJ2-3, with a tentative D call TRBD1 (5 bases). The germline gives CDR1 SGDLS, CDR2 YYNGEE. The ends were cut back, 0 bases at V and 5 bases at J, with 16 bases in the middle. The CDR3 runs to 16 residues. In DNA form, the CDR3 reads TGTGCCAGCAGCGTAGTCCTCCAGGGCTCGATAGATACGCAGTATTTT. This sequence encodes CASSVVLQGSIDTQYF.

The chain uses TRBV30 and TRBJ2-1, with a weak D call TRBD2 (5 bases). Germline CDR1 GTSNPN, CDR2 SVGIG (reference sequence). There are 15 residues in the CDR3. V dropped 1 base and J dropped 3 bases, with 13 bases sitting between them. This CDR3 reads CAWSARDQDYNEQFF. The CDR3 DNA reads as TGTGCCTGGAGTGCCCGGGATCAGGACTACAATGAGCAGTTCTTC.

The gene calls are TRBV7-8 and TRBJ2-1; 9 bases agree with TRBD2. The CDR3 contains 16 residues. After removal of 6 bases from V and 2 bases from J, the junction contained 8 bases not matched to a gene. CDR1 is SGHVS, CDR2 FQNEAQ, per germline. The CDR3 DNA reads TGTGCCAGCAGGCTGACAAGCGGGAGGACCTACAATGAGCAGTTCTTC. Translation gives CASRLTSGRTYNEQFF.

This chain links TRBV27 with TRBJ1-1, with 7 bases that match TRBD1. V lost 1 base to trimming and J lost 1 base; unmatched junction nucleotides: 3. CDR1 MNHEY and CDR2 SMNVEV come from the germline V gene (reference sequence). The CDR3 extends over 15 amino acids. The DNA of the CDR3 is TGTGCCAGCAGTTTATACAGGGGTGGGAACACTGAAGCTTTCTTT. Translation gives CASSLYRGGNTEAFF.

The rearrangement uses TRBV23-1 and TRBJ1-5; 7 nucleotides line up with TRBD1. TRBV23-1 belongs to the ORF category, with a function that is uncertain. The CDR3 loop spans 19 amino acids. The ends lost 3 bases at V and 3 bases at J; junction bases unmatched: 17. In nucleotides, the CDR3 is TGCGCCAGCAGTCAGGGCGCCGTTGGTGGCAGGGGGGACAATCAGCCCCAGCATTTT. Translating it yields CASSQGAVGGRGDNQPQHF.

This clone was observed a single time. The V gene is TRBV30, the J gene TRBJ2-3; TRBD2 matches 7 bases. This CDR3 has 13 residues. Germline loops: CDR1 GTSNPN, CDR2 SVGIG (reference sequence). Trimming cost V 4 bases and J 5 bases; bases outside gene matches: 6. The CDR3 loop reads CAWKASGIDTQYF. The DNA for the CDR3 is TGTGCCTGGAAGGCCAGCGGGATAGATACGCAGTATTTT.

J is TRBJ2-2 and V is TRBV14, with D possibly matching TRBD2 (6 bases). The CDR3 runs to 15 residues. The germline V gene has CDR1 SGHDN and CDR2 FVKESK. V dropped 1 base and J dropped 5 bases, with 11 bases sitting between them. The CDR3 DNA reads TGTGCCAGCAGCCAAGTCGGGGGTCGGACCGGGGAGCTGTTTTTT. This encodes CASSQVGGRTGELFF.

This clone was counted a single time. The rearrangement joins TRBV6-5 to TRBJ1-5; D ambiguous. Germline CDR1 and CDR2: MNHEY and SVGAGI. The CDR3 consists of 15 residues. V was trimmed by 4 bases and J by 4 bases, leaving 14 bases between them. The CDR3 region is CASSSGVGRNQPQHF. The CDR3 bases are TGTGCCAGCAGTTCAGGCGTCGGCAGAAATCAGCCCCAGCATTTT.

Comment on this clone: A read error may account for a junction end that differs from germline. The chain combines TRBV28 with TRBJ1-4; D perhaps matches TRBD1 (6 bases). Germline values: CDR1 MDHEN, CDR2 SYDVKM. CDR3 length: 14 amino acids. The CDR3 coding sequence is TGTGCCAGCAGTTTGGTGGGGGCTAATGGAAAACTGTTTTTT. Translated: CASSLVGANGKLFF.

The chain links TRBV4-1 to TRBJ2-3; 8 nucleotides match TRBD2. Unmatched junction bases numbered 16, after V lost 0 bases and J lost 8 bases. The V gene's germline CDR1 is MGHRA and CDR2 YSYEKL. The CDR3 loop spans 18 amino acids. CDR3 loop: CASSQDEGFSGTQGTQYF. The DNA of the CDR3 is TGCGCCAGCAGCCAAGATGAAGGGTTTAGCGGGACCCAAGGTACGCAGTATTTT.

The V gene is TRBV10-3, the J gene TRBJ1-2; 9 bases are shared with TRBD1. J gave up 5 bases and V 5 bases, and 6 bases lay outside the gene matches. The CDR3 spans 14 residues. Germline-derived CDR1 and CDR2 are ENHRY and SYGVKD. This CDR3 reads CAISMGQGGYGYTF. The CDR3 DNA reads TGTGCCATCAGTATGGGACAGGGTGGGTATGGCTACACCTTC.